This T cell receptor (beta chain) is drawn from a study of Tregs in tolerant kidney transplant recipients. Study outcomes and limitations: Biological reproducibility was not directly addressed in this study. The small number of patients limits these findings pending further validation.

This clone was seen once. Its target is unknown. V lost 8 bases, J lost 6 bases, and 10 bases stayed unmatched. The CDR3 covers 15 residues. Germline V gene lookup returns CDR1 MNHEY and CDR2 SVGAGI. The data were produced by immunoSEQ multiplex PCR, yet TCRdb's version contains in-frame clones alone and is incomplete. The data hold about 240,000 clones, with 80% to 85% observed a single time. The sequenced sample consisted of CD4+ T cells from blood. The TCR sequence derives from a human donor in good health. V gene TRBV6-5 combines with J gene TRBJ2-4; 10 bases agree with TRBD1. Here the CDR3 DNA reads TGTGCCAGCGGAAGATATGGACAGGGGGTAAACATTCAGTACTTC. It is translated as CASGRYGQGVNIQYF.